The text below deals with one T cell receptor (beta chain). Libraries were prepared by immunoSEQ multiplex PCR; TCRdb keeps only in-frame clonotypes and omits some of them. The sample has 65,000 or so clones; 82% are singletons. The data were obtained in a study of blood T cell repertoires in COVID-19. The V gene's germline CDR1 is SQVTM and CDR2 ANQGSEA. The germline V and J ends were trimmed by 8 bases and 3 bases, with 16 bases remaining between them. The CDR3 loop spans 13 amino acids. This chain uses TRBV29-1 with TRBJ1-1; D is perhaps TRBD1 (6 bases). This sequence originates from a man aged 55 to 70 with acute or convalescent COVID-19. The sequencing input was peripheral blood. CDR3 in DNA: TGCAGCACTGCAGGGGCATCTGACACTGAAGCTTTCTTT. Protein sequence: CSTAGASDTEAFF.